One sample yielded the 28 T cell receptor beta chains listed below, sequenced in a study of T-cell reconstitution after alpha-beta-depleted transplantation in children. Unique molecular identifiers were used to barcode this TCRbeta library. In TCRdb, the PCR reads were re-called with MiXCR into one record per CDR3 protein. The sample yields 150,000 to 200,000 distinct CDR3 sequences, around 7% seen once. The sequenced sample was PBMCs from the stem cell graft donor, obtained from the stem cell graft. The receptors here all came from a human donor who donated a stem cell graft to a child with Wiskott-Aldrich syndrome.

This clonotype showed up many times. The V and J genes are TRBV29-1 and TRBJ2-4; no definite D call. The CDR3 spans 13 residues. V was shortened by 7 bases and J by 1 base, with 11 bases between the two germline ends. The germline gives CDR1 SQVTM, CDR2 ANQGSEA. The CDR3 loop reads CSAPDGAKNIQYF. As DNA, the CDR3 is TGCAGCGCCCCCGACGGGGCCAAAAACATTCAGTACTTC.

This chain links TRBV6-6 with TRBJ2-4; TRBD2 matches 8 bases. CDR1 and CDR2 (germline): MNHNY, SVGAGI (reference sequence). V dropped 9 bases and J dropped 8; count of bases not matched to a gene: 9. The CDR3 extends over 13 amino acids. CDR3 sequence: CASKDGGGDIQYF. In DNA form, the CDR3 reads TGTGCCAGTAAGGACGGGGGGGGAGACATTCAGTACTTC.

J is TRBJ2-1 and V is TRBV18; TRBD2 matches 13 bases. V shed 3 bases, J shed 8 bases, and the junction held 4 bases outside the gene matches. Germline lookup yields CDR1 KGHSH and CDR2 LQKENI. There are 15 residues in the CDR3. This chain's CDR3 is CASSPGLAGFDEQFF. DNA for the CDR3: TGTGCCAGCTCACCGGGACTAGCGGGGTTCGATGAGCAGTTCTTC.

This clonotype was recorded many times. This sequence joins TRBV24-1 and TRBJ2-1; tentatively, D is TRBD2 (5 bases). Germline V gene sequence: CDR1 KGHDR, CDR2 SFDVKD. Trimming took off 5 bases at V and 4 bases at J, with 14 bases between the two ends. This CDR3 spans 15 amino acids. The CDR3 nucleotides read TGTGCCACCAGTGCCGGGCGAGAGGGTTACAATGAGCAGTTCTTC. Translating it yields CATSAGREGYNEQFF.

The V and J genes are TRBV15 and TRBJ1-5, with D tentatively TRBD1 (5 bases). CDR1 and CDR2 from the germline V gene are LNHNV and YYDKDF (reference sequence). V was cut by 3 bases and J by 7 bases, with 19 bases left in between. This CDR3 contains 16 residues. DNA of the CDR3: TGTGCCACCAGCAGCGCGTCCGGGACCCGAAGGCAGCCCCAGCATTTT. This codes for CATSSASGTRRQPQHF.

This clonotype showed up many times. This chain joins TRBV5-6 and TRBJ2-3, with D possibly being TRBD1 (5 bases). CDR1 and CDR2 (germline): SGHDT, YYEEEE. The CDR3 extends over 15 amino acids. V was clipped by 2 bases and J by 0 bases, with 10 bases between them. The CDR3: CASSLEQASTDTQYF. The CDR3 DNA is TGTGCCAGCAGCTTAGAACAGGCTAGCACAGATACGCAGTATTTT.

This clonotype occurred many times. The chain employs TRBV29-1 and TRBJ1-2; no definite D call. The CDR3 runs 14 residues. Trimming removed 1 base from V and 7 bases from J, with 16 bases in between. CDR1 SQVTM and CDR2 ANQGSEA come from the germline V gene. CDR3 in amino acids: CSVEGGSWIFGYTF. The CDR3 DNA reads as TGCAGCGTTGAAGGTGGCAGCTGGATCTTTGGCTACACCTTC.

In its sample, this clonotype was seen many times. The V and J genes are TRBV6-2 or TRBV6-3 and TRBJ2-5; D is uncertain. Germline assignment: CDR1 MNHEY and CDR2 SVGEGT. The CDR3 contains 14 residues. V was clipped by 6 bases and J by 1 base, with 12 bases between them. The CDR3: CASSWDLLQETQYF. In DNA form, the CDR3 reads TGTGCCAGCAGCTGGGATTTACTCCAAGAGACCCAGTACTTC.

The rearrangement uses TRBV27 and TRBJ2-7, with no clear D. The CDR3 consists of 18 residues. Germline CDR1 reads MNHEY; CDR2 reads SMNVEV (reference sequence). Trimming shortened V by 2 bases and J by 4 bases, and 24 bases separated the two germline ends. The chain's CDR3 is CASSLAPPTASRPYEQYF. The DNA of the CDR3 is TGTGCCAGCAGTTTAGCCCCCCCTACGGCTTCCCGACCTTACGAGCAGTACTTC.

In its sample, this clonotype was seen a few times. The J gene is TRBJ2-3, the V gene TRBV24-1, with 7 bases matching TRBD1. V gave up 5 bases and J gave up 0 bases; unmatched junction bases: 16. CDR1 KGHDR and CDR2 SFDVKD come from the germline V gene. The CDR3 length is 19 residues. The DNA for the CDR3 is TGTGCCACCAGTGGTGCCCGGGACAGTGCACACGTTAGCACAGATACGCAGTATTTT. Residues: CATSGARDSAHVSTDTQYF.

The chain uses TRBV2 and TRBJ2-7; D is possibly TRBD1 (5 bases). Germline loops: CDR1 SNHLY, CDR2 FYNNEI. Trimming took 2 bases from V and 0 from J, leaving 8 bases between them. CDR3 length equals 14 residues. The CDR3 DNA reads as TGTGCCAGCAGTGAACAGGGTCCCTCCTACGAGCAGTACTTC. Translation gives CASSEQGPSYEQYF.

This clonotype was counted ten times or more. The chain links TRBV6-5 to TRBJ2-3; the D is unclear. Germline CDR1 reads MNHEY; CDR2 reads SVGAGI. This CDR3 has 13 residues. Trimming took 2 bases from V and 4 from J, leaving 7 bases between them. This CDR3 is CASSYEGADTQYF. The CDR3, as DNA: TGTGCCAGCAGTTACGAAGGCGCAGATACGCAGTATTTT.

This clonotype was seen at least ten times. The J gene is TRBJ2-7, the V gene TRBV6-5; 11 bases fit TRBD2. The CDR3 extends over 15 amino acids. Germline CDR1 is MNHEY and CDR2 is SVGAGI. Trimming removed 2 bases from V and 7 bases from J; junction bases left unmatched: 7. The CDR3 is CASSYPTSGSREQYF. For the CDR3, the DNA is TGTGCCAGCAGTTACCCCACTAGCGGGAGTAGGGAGCAGTACTTC.

This clonotype was seen at least ten times. The rearrangement uses TRBV25-1 and TRBJ1-2, with D possibly being TRBD1 (6 bases). V shed 4 bases and J shed 10 bases, with 13 bases lying between them. The CDR3 is 12 residues long. The germline CDR1 and CDR2 sequences are MGHDK and SYGVNS. The CDR3 bases are TGTGCCAGCAGTGGGGGACAAGTCTACTACACCTTC. Translation: CASSGGQVYYTF.

In this sample, this clonotype turned up many times. The CDR3 here is CASSLFQSSGNTIYF. CDR3 bases: TGTGCCAGCAGCTTATTCCAGAGCTCTGGAAACACCATATATTTT. The chain is built from TRBV7-9 and TRBJ1-3; D remains unclear. This CDR3 has 15 residues. Deletions cut 2 bases from V and 0 bases from J, with 8 bases between. Germline assignment: CDR1 SEHNR and CDR2 FQNEAQ (reference sequence).

The chain has TRBV20-1 and TRBJ2-1; D is possibly TRBD2 (6 bases). Germline loops: CDR1 DFQATT, CDR2 SNEGSKA (reference sequence). The CDR3 contains 15 residues. V was pared by 0 bases and J by 4 bases, with 13 bases between. CDR3 sequence: CSARDPRGPYNEQFF. CDR3 in DNA: TGCAGTGCTAGAGATCCGCGGGGCCCGTACAATGAGCAGTTCTTC.

In its sample, this clonotype was seen many times. J is TRBJ2-3 and V is TRBV20-1, with 11 bases aligning to TRBD2. Germline values: CDR1 DFQATT, CDR2 SNEGSKA (reference sequence). This CDR3 region has 16 residues. V was clipped by 4 bases and J by 2 bases; unmatched bases: 8. CDR3 amino acids: CSATKGTSGATDTQYF. Written as DNA, the CDR3 is TGCAGTGCTACGAAAGGGACTAGCGGCGCCACAGATACGCAGTATTTT.

This clonotype was counted ten times or more. The rearrangement uses TRBV9 and TRBJ1-2; D gene unclear. With 2 bases removed from V and 4 bases from J, the gap between germline ends came to 12 bases. This CDR3 is built from 14 residues. Germline V gene lookup returns CDR1 SGDLS and CDR2 YYNGEE. CDR3 amino acids: CASSVEDRGYGYTF. The CDR3 DNA reads TGTGCCAGCAGCGTCGAGGATCGGGGCTATGGCTACACCTTC.

Many counts were recorded for this clonotype. The rearrangement links TRBV12-3 or TRBV12-4 to TRBJ1-5; D ambiguous. This CDR3 has 17 amino acids. Trimming took off 5 bases at V and 0 bases at J, with 17 bases between the two ends. CDR3 region: CASSKDGGVYSNQPQHF. CDR3 coding DNA: TGTGCCAGCAGTAAGGACGGAGGAGTCTATAGCAATCAGCCCCAGCATTTT.

Points on this clonotype: A clone one base away is much larger, so this may be a read error. The rearrangement uses TRBV24-1 and TRBJ2-5, with D tentatively TRBD1 (5 bases). V was clipped by 5 bases and J by 5 bases, with 20 bases between them. The germline V gene encodes CDR1 KGHDR and CDR2 SFDVKD. The CDR3 has 16 residues. CDR3 sequence: CATSGPGSSKGETQYF. The CDR3 nucleotides are TGTGCCACCAGTGGCCCCGGGTCATCAAAGGGGGAGACCCAGTACTTC.

At least ten counts were recorded for this clonotype. The chain links TRBV10-1 to TRBJ2-5; unclear D gene. Germline CDR1 is WNHNN and CDR2 is SYGVQD (reference sequence). V was cut by 1 base and J by 1 base, with 4 bases left in between. The CDR3 covers 13 residues. The CDR3, as DNA: TGCGCCAGCAGTGAGTACATCCAAGAGACCCAGTACTTC. Its translation is CASSEYIQETQYF.

This clonotype occurred many times. The chain employs TRBV2 and TRBJ1-5; 7 bases line up with TRBD1. This CDR3 comprises 16 residues. Per the germline V gene, CDR1 is SNHLY and CDR2 is FYNNEI. The trim removed 1 base at V and 2 bases at J, leaving 5 bases unmatched. The CDR3 loop is CASSEEGAGGNQPQHF. In DNA form, the CDR3 reads TGTGCCAGCAGTGAAGAGGGGGCTGGTGGCAATCAGCCCCAGCATTTT.

This clonotype was counted many times. The J gene is TRBJ2-7, the V gene TRBV12-3 or TRBV12-4; 7 nucleotides line up with TRBD2. Trimming cost V 5 bases and J 2 bases; bases outside gene matches: 9. The CDR3 runs 15 residues. CDR3 sequence reads: CASSPLASLPYEQYF. CDR3 DNA: TGTGCCAGCAGTCCACTAGCGTCCCTACCCTACGAGCAGTACTTC.

This clonotype showed up many times. The V call is TRBV10-2, the J call TRBJ2-5; D call uncertain. Per the germline V gene, CDR1 is WSHSY and CDR2 is SAAADI. This CDR3 is built from 14 residues. V shed 2 bases and J shed 2 bases, with 9 bases lying between them. The DNA for the CDR3 is TGCGCCAGCAGTGAGAGGATAGTGCAAGAGACCCAGTACTTC. Protein product: CASSERIVQETQYF.

This clonotype appeared many times. This CDR3 reads CSARDPVYNEQFF. For the CDR3, the DNA is TGCAGTGCTAGAGATCCGGTCTACAATGAGCAGTTCTTC. The V and J genes are TRBV20-1 and TRBJ2-1, with D hard to call. V shed 0 bases and J shed 3 bases, with 6 bases lying between them. This CDR3 contains 13 residues. Germline V gene lookup returns CDR1 DFQATT and CDR2 SNEGSKA (reference sequence).

This clonotype was observed a few times. The chain uses TRBV3-1 and TRBJ2-1; 10 bases are shared with TRBD2. The V gene end was trimmed by 4 bases and the J gene end by 10 bases; junction bases not matched to a gene: 13. Germline CDR1 LGHDT, CDR2 YNNKEL (reference sequence). The CDR3 contains 16 residues. CDR3 loop: CASSPPGLAGEGEQFF. The DNA for the CDR3 is TGTGCCAGCAGCCCCCCAGGGCTAGCGGGAGAAGGAGAGCAGTTCTTC.

This clonotype was found a few times. J is TRBJ2-3 and V is TRBV5-1; 13 positions agree with TRBD2. The ends lost 4 bases at V and 6 bases at J; junction bases unmatched: 8. Germline CDR1 is SGHRS and CDR2 is YFSETQ. The CDR3 consists of 16 residues. The CDR3 coding sequence is TGCGCCAGCAGCCCGGGACTAGCGGGAAGGGGCGATACGCAGTATTTT. This translates into CASSPGLAGRGDTQYF.

This clonotype was picked up many times. J is TRBJ1-2 and V is TRBV12-3 or TRBV12-4; the match to TRBD1 covers 9 bases. The CDR3 is 14 residues long. V shed 6 bases, J shed 5 bases, and the junction held 7 bases outside the gene matches. This chain's CDR3 is CASRGQGIDYGYTF. The CDR3 DNA sequence: TGTGCCAGCAGGGGACAGGGAATAGATTATGGCTACACCTTC.